A selection of T cell receptor beta chains follows, all from one sample in a study of beta chain features in type 1 diabetes. Repertoires were generated with immunoSEQ multiplex PCR, while TCRdb's copy carries only in-frame clones and drops some. Among some 330,000 clones, roughly 12% were seen once, and the ten largest hold approximately 0.011%. The material sequenced was naive CD4+ T cells from blood. Source of these receptors: a woman aged 18-35 years with type 1 diabetes. The CDR3 runs from the conserved cysteine through the conserved F or W. The D gene is left open where the match is weak. Some rows have no size entry. The others give once, few or many, or a class for an expanded clone.

>TRBJ1-5|.|.|TRBV6-5
CASSYSGGREHF
TGTGCCAGCAGTTACTCGGGGGGGCGCGAGCATTTT
>TRBJ2-1|TRBD2|.|TRBV18
CASSPLAGDSYNEQFF
TGTGCCAGCTCACCCTTAGCGGGAGACTCCTACAATGAGCAGTTCTTC
>TRBJ1-6|.|.|TRBV2
CASTGEALGDSPLHF
TGTGCCAGCACTGGTGAGGCGCTAGGGGATTCACCCCTCCACTTT
>TRBJ1-5|TRBD1|.|TRBV23-1
CASSREPGQGNQPQHF
TGCGCCAGCAGTCGTGAACCGGGACAGGGAAATCAGCCCCAGCATTTT
>TRBJ2-5|.|few|TRBV5-1
CASSPTVRGRETQYF
TGCGCCAGCAGCCCGACTGTGCGGGGCCGGGAGACCCAGTACTTC
>TRBJ2-1|.|.|TRBV5-4
CASSPTFYNEQFF
TGTGCCAGCAGCCCTACTTTCTACAATGAGCAGTTCTTC
>TRBJ1-2|TRBD1|.|TRBV5-6
CASSLDPGTDYGYTF
TGTGCCAGCAGCTTGGATCCGGGGACAGACTATGGCTACACCTTC
>TRBJ2-7|.|few|TRBV25-1
CASSVLGPYEQYF
TGTGCCAGCAGTGTACTAGGTCCCTACGAGCAGTACTTC
>TRBJ2-1|.|.|TRBV6-6
CASSNGRAEQFF
TGTGCCAGCAGTAACGGGAGAGCTGAGCAGTTCTTC
>TRBJ2-5|.|.|TRBV9
CASSVTAVGQETQYF
TGTGCCAGCAGCGTAACAGCCGTCGGCCAAGAGACCCAGTACTTC
>TRBJ1-4|.|.|TRBV5-1
CASSLGTVGEKLFF
TGCGCCAGCAGCTTGGGGACAGTTGGGGAAAAACTGTTTTTT
>TRBJ1-2|.|.|TRBV6-1
CASTGDDGYTF
TGTGCCAGCACCGGGGATGATGGCTACACCTTC
>TRBJ1-2|.|few|TRBV7-9
CASSLPGNYYGYTF
TGTGCCAGCAGCCTCCCAGGGAACTACTATGGCTACACCTTC